A single sample is the source of the 17 T cell receptor beta chains below, sequenced in a study of cytomegalovirus exposure and HLA in healthy donors. Both 60 Vbeta primers and 13 Jbeta primers went into the PCR. Libraries were prepared by immunoSEQ multiplex PCR; TCRdb keeps only in-frame clonotypes and omits some of them. The sample carries about 43,000 clones, 50% to 75% recorded once. Material for sequencing was PBMCs. The receptors were sampled from a human donor in good health.

In this sample, this clone turned up once. This chain uses TRBV5-1 with TRBJ2-7, with TRBD1 matching 10 bases. The germline gives CDR1 SGHRS, CDR2 YFSETQ. V lost 4 bases and J lost 2; bases outside the gene matches: 6. The CDR3 has 15 residues. The CDR3 region has the DNA TGCGCCAGCAGCGGTGGAGGACAGGGGGCCTACGAGCAGTACTTC. It translates to CASSGGGQGAYEQYF.

The chain joins TRBV5-1 to TRBJ2-3; TRBD2 is a possible D gene (6 bases). Germline V lookup: CDR1 SGHRS, CDR2 YFSETQ. The CDR3 extends over 14 amino acids. Deletions cut 2 bases from V and 6 bases from J, with 13 bases between. This CDR3 is CASSFRRGGDTQYF. For the CDR3, the DNA is TGCGCCAGCAGCTTTCGGCGGGGTGGGGATACGCAGTATTTT.

This clone was picked up a small number of times. The CDR3 DNA reads TGTGCCAGCTCAGGACAGAACGAGCAGTACTTC. This encodes CASSGQNEQYF. J is TRBJ2-7 and V is TRBV18, with D tentatively TRBD1 (6 bases). Per the germline V gene, CDR1 is KGHSH and CDR2 is LQKENI. The CDR3 has 11 residues. V lost 5 bases and J lost 5, with 7 bases in between.

J is TRBJ1-1 and V is TRBV6-7; D may be TRBD1 (6 bases). TRBV6-7 is filed as an ORF, its function uncertain. This CDR3 is built from 12 residues. V lost 5 bases and J lost 11, with 15 bases in between. The CDR3 nucleotides read TGTGCCAGCAGTCCTCCGGGACAAGGGGCTTTCTTT. Its protein product is CASSPPGQGAFF.

The chain has TRBV6-6 and TRBJ2-3; perhaps TRBD2 as D (7 bases). Between the trimmed V and J ends, which lost 6 bases and 1 base, there was a span of 14 bases. Per the germline V gene, CDR1 is MNHNY and CDR2 is SVGAGI (reference sequence). The CDR3 loop spans 15 amino acids. In DNA, the CDR3 is TGTGCCAGCAGCCCCCCGGGGGGCGGCACAGATACGCAGTATTTT. Its translation: CASSPPGGGTDTQYF.

This clone was counted a few times. The genes are TRBV4-2 and TRBJ2-1; 9 nucleotides align to TRBD1. Germline V gene data show CDR1 as LGHNA and CDR2 as YNFKEQ. V shed 1 base and J 6 bases; nucleotides not matched to a gene: 1. The CDR3 extends over 14 amino acids. For the CDR3, the DNA is TGTGCCAGCAGCCAAGTGGGACAGGGCAATGAGCAGTTCTTC. Translation: CASSQVGQGNEQFF.

The CDR3 loop is CATGQGYTEAFF. The DNA of the CDR3 is TGTGCCACCGGCCAGGGTTACACTGAAGCTTTCTTT. The chain is built from TRBV15 and TRBJ1-1; tentatively, D is TRBD1 (5 bases). The CDR3 sequence is 12 residues long. V dropped 8 bases and J dropped 3 bases, with 10 bases sitting between them. Germline CDR1 LNHNV, CDR2 YYDKDF (reference sequence). Full variable domain (remainder filled in from reference TRBV15 and TRBJ1-1): DAMVIQNPRYQVTQFGKPVTLSCSQTLNHNVMYWYQQKSSQAPKLLFHYYDKDFNNEADTPDNFQSRRPNTSFCFLDIRSPGLGDTAMYLCATGQGYTEAFFGQGTRLTVV.

The chain joins TRBV30 to TRBJ2-1; TRBD2 might be the D (6 bases). The CDR3 is made up of 15 amino acids. The V and J ends lost 0 bases and 2 bases respectively, with 11 bases between them. Germline V gives CDR1 GTSNPN, CDR2 SVGIG (reference sequence). CDR3 in amino acids: CAWSVIGTAYNEQFF. The CDR3 region has the DNA TGTGCCTGGAGTGTAATCGGGACTGCCTACAATGAGCAGTTCTTC. Complete variable domain (other parts from reference TRBV30 and TRBJ2-1): SQTIHQWPATLVQPVGSPLSLECTVEGTSNPNLYWYRQAAGRGLQLLFYSVGIGQISSEVPQNLSASRPQDRQFILSSKKLLLSDSGFYLCAWSVIGTAYNEQFFGPGTRLTVL.

This sequence joins TRBV7-6 and TRBJ1-3; D remains unclear. The ends were cut back, 0 bases at V and 0 bases at J, with 9 bases in the middle. Germline V gene sequence: CDR1 SGHVS, CDR2 FNYEAQ. There are 16 residues in the CDR3. As DNA, the CDR3 is TGTGCCAGCAGCTTAGCCAGGCCCTTCTCTGGAAACACCATATATTTT. This translates into CASSLARPFSGNTIYF.

This chain uses TRBV9 with TRBJ1-4, with D unclear. The ends were cut back, 4 bases at V and 0 bases at J, with 7 bases in the middle. Per germline, CDR1 SGDLS and CDR2 YYNGEE. The CDR3 is 14 amino acids. The CDR3 loop reads CASSFGATNEKLFF. CDR3 sequence (DNA): TGTGCCAGCAGCTTCGGAGCAACTAATGAAAAACTGTTTTTT.

The rearrangement uses TRBV9 and TRBJ1-2, with 8 bases aligning to TRBD1. Germline V CDR1 and CDR2: SGDLS, YYNGEE. Trimming took 5 bases from V and 7 from J; bases not matched to a gene: 4. The CDR3 contains 12 residues. CDR3 sequence: CASRQGARGYTF. The CDR3 nucleotides read TGTGCCAGCAGGCAGGGGGCCCGTGGCTACACCTTC.

The chain combines TRBV6-4 with TRBJ1-2, with D possibly being TRBD1 (6 bases). V was cut by 3 bases and J by 4 bases, with 9 bases left in between. The CDR3 runs to 13 residues. The germline gives CDR1 MRHNA, CDR2 SNTAGT. The CDR3 region is CASSEGAGYGYTF. CDR3 sequence (DNA): TGTGCCAGCAGTGAGGGGGCCGGCTATGGCTACACCTTC.

This clone has more than one count but fewer than ten. The chain employs TRBV7-2 and TRBJ2-5; TRBD2 aligns across 12 bases. Germline loops: CDR1 SGHTA, CDR2 FQGNSA. The length of the CDR3 is 15 residues. Germline trimming cut 2 bases from V and 5 bases from J; bases unmatched to any gene: 3. Here the CDR3 reads CASSLRGTSGETQYF. The CDR3 DNA reads TGTGCCAGCAGCTTAAGGGGGACTAGCGGGGAGACCCAGTACTTC.

This rearrangement joins TRBV18 to TRBJ1-6; TRBD1 matches at 7 bases. CDR3 size: 14 residues. V lost 1 base and J lost 10; bases outside the gene matches: 4. Germline CDR1 reads KGHSH; CDR2 reads LQKENI. The chain's CDR3 is CASSPLDRESPLHF. As DNA, the CDR3 is TGTGCCAGCTCACCACTAGACAGGGAGTCACCCCTCCACTTT.

The J gene is TRBJ1-1, the V gene TRBV30; D is unclear. This CDR3 comprises 13 residues. Germline V gene sequence: CDR1 GTSNPN, CDR2 SVGIG (reference sequence). V was shortened by 0 bases and J by 7 bases, with 12 bases between the two germline ends. CDR3 amino acids: CAWSVSQTYEAFF. DNA for the CDR3: TGTGCCTGGAGTGTAAGCCAGACATATGAAGCTTTCTTT.

This clone was seen once. This chain joins TRBV5-1 and TRBJ2-2, with 7 bases aligning to TRBD1. This CDR3 has 16 residues. Trimming removed 3 bases from V and 6 bases from J; junction bases left unmatched: 11. Germline V lookup: CDR1 SGHRS, CDR2 YFSETQ. In nucleotides, the CDR3 is TGCGCCAGCAGCTACCTAGGGGGCATGGTTGCCGGGGAGCTGTTTTTT. It translates to CASSYLGGMVAGELFF.

The DNA for the CDR3 is TGTGCCAGCAGTTACACGGGGGAGACTGAAGCTTTCTTT. Translating it yields CASSYTGETEAFF. This sequence joins TRBV6-5 and TRBJ1-1; tentative D call: TRBD1 (5 bases). CDR3 length: 13 amino acids. Germline loops: CDR1 MNHEY, CDR2 SVGAGI. V lost 2 bases to trimming and J lost 5 bases, with 9 bases between them.